This T cell receptor beta chain was identified in a study of CD8 T cells in Susac syndrome. Trimming took 5 bases from V and 6 from J, leaving 8 bases between them. This CDR3 is built from 12 residues. Germline lookup yields CDR1 LNHDA and CDR2 SQIVND (reference sequence). Reverse transcription of roughly 0.45 to 1 ug RNA used random hexamers. TCR beta CDR3 was amplified by immunoSEQ covering 54 Vbeta and 13 Jbeta. TCRdb recomputed calls from the immunoSEQ multiplex PCR reads with MiXCR, one row per CDR3 protein. The table records around 150,000 distinct CDR3 sequences, 85% to 95% of them present only once.

J is TRBJ1-5 and V is TRBV19, with D uncertain. The TCR originated in a human donor with Susac syndrome. The sequencing input was CD8+ T cells from PBMCs. CDR3 amino acids: CASSGFGQPQHF. CDR3 coding DNA: TGTGCCAGTAGTGGGTTCGGTCAGCCCCAGCATTTT. Variable domain in full (rest from reference TRBV19 and TRBJ1-5): DGGITQSPKYLFRKEGQNVTLSCEQNLNHDAMYWYRQDPGQGLRLIYYSQIVNDFQKGDIAEGYSVSREKKESFPLTVTSAQKNPTAFYLCASSGFGQPQHFGDGTRLSIL.